This is a list of T cell receptor beta chains from one sample in a study of shared clonotypes between healthy human individuals. The repertoire was sequenced with immunoSEQ multiplex PCR; TCRdb's copy has only in-frame clones and lacks some. The table records more than 900,000 clones, around 82% of them present only once. The sample was memory CD4+ T cells from PBMCs. The receptors were sampled from a man younger than 35 in good health. Some clones in this sample may be carry-over from other donors' samples. CDR3s leave out the opening cysteine and the closing phenylalanine or tryptophan.

v_call cdr3_aa
TRBV9 ASSPNLGQGEVTQY
TRBV28 ASSLVGDRGLSNYGYT
TRBV5-4 ASSGGTSGPRDTQY
TRBV2 ASTAGKAFGNQPQH
TRBV7-3 ASSSRQGSNQPQH
TRBV4-2 ASRLTGGLNEQF
TRBV7-2 ASSLEVRWWNEQF
TRBV28 ASRLVDTQY
TRBV9 ASSTGTGVYEQY
TRBV7-3 ASSSSGITDTQY